The T cell receptor beta chain described here comes from a study of cytomegalovirus exposure and HLA in healthy donors. Overall study: Most genotyped donors, about 81% of around 370, had Caucasian-associated genetic ancestry.

Germline CDR1 reads SGHRS; CDR2 reads YFSETQ. The CDR3 totals 14 residues. Trimming removed 3 bases from V and 2 bases from J, with 12 bases in between. In the case of this clone: Its matching antigen is unknown.

Amplification used 60 Vbeta primers and 13 Jbeta primers. Repertoires were generated with immunoSEQ multiplex PCR, while TCRdb's copy carries only in-frame clones and drops some. The table shows tens of thousands of clones, with roughly 86% occurring only once. Study outcomes and limitations: HLA-A and HLA-B allele assignments for most subjects were reportedly predicted accurately using TCR beta sequences. In a later analysis, most CMV-associated TCR beta chains appeared HLA-restricted.

The sequencing sample was made of PBMCs. The V gene is TRBV5-1, the J gene TRBJ2-7; D ambiguous. The TCR was taken from a man in his late teens or twenties in good health and CMV-seronegative. Here the CDR3 reads CASSSGSATYEQYF. Written as DNA, the CDR3 is TGCGCCAGCAGCTCCGGCAGCGCCACCTACGAGCAGTACTTC.